This T cell receptor beta chain stems from a study of cytomegalovirus exposure and HLA in healthy donors. Germline-derived CDR1 and CDR2 are MDHEN and SYDVKM. V lost 3 bases and J 0 bases, leaving 10 bases between the germline ends. The CDR3 is 15 amino acids. PCR was performed using 60 Vbeta and 13 Jbeta primers. The repertoire was sequenced with immunoSEQ multiplex PCR; TCRdb's copy has only in-frame clones and lacks some. Altogether about 120,000 clones are present, about three quarters being singletons, with the ten largest covering approximately 1.2%. V and J are TRBV28 and TRBJ2-3; D perhaps matches TRBD2 (5 bases). The sequence derives from a female donor in good health and CMV-seronegative. Specimen: PBMCs. The CDR3 protein is CASSFVAGSTDTQYF. As DNA, the CDR3 is TGTGCCAGCAGTTTTGTGGCGGGTAGCACAGATACGCAGTATTTT.